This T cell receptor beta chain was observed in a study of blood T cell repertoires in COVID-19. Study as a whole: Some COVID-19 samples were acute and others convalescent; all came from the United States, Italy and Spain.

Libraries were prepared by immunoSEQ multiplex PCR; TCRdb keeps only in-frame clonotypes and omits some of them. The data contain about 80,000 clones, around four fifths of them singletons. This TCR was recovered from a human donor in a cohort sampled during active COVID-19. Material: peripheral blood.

The CDR3 here is CAWSVAGQGARGEKLFF. CDR3 in DNA: TGTGCCTGGAGTGTCGCGGGACAGGGGGCGCGGGGGGAAAAACTGTTTTTT. This sequence joins TRBV30 and TRBJ1-4; 12 bases map to TRBD1. Germline CDR1 GTSNPN, CDR2 SVGIG (reference sequence). Trimming at V came to 0 bases and at J to 8 bases, leaving 10 bases not matched to a gene. The CDR3 is made up of 17 amino acids.